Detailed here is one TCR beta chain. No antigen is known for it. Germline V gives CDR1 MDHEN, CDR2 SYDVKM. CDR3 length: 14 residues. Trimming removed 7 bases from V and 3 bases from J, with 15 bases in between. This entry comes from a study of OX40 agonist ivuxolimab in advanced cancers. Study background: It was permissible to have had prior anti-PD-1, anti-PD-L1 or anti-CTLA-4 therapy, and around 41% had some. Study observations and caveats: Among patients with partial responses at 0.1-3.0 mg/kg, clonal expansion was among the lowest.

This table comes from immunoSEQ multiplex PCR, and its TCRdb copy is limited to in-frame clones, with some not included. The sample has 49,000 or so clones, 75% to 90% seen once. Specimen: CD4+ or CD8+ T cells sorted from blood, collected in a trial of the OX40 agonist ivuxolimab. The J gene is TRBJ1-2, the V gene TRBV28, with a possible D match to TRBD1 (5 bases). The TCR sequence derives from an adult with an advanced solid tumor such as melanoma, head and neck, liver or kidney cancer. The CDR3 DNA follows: TGTGCCAGCAATCAGGGCCTAACCGACTATGGCTACACCTTC. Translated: CASNQGLTDYGYTF.